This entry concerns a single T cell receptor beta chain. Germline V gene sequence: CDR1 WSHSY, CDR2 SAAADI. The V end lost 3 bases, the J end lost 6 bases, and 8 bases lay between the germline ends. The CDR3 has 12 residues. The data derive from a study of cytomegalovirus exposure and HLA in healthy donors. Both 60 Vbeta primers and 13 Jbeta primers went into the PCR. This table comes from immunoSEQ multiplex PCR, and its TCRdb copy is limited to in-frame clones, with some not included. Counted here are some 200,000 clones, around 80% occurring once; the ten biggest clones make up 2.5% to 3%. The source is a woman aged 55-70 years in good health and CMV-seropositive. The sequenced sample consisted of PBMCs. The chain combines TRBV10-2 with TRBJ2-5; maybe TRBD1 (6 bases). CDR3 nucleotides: TGCGCCAGCAGTGAACAGGGTCAGACCCAGTACTTC. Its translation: CASSEQGQTQYF.